The clone carrying this T cell receptor (beta chain) was detected a few times. V was pared by 5 bases and J by 6 bases, with 15 bases between. Germline assignment: CDR1 SGHVS and CDR2 FNYEAQ. The CDR3 has 14 residues. The sample comes from a study of T-cell memory formation after mild COVID-19. In TCRdb, the 5' RACE reads were re-called with MiXCR into one record per CDR3 protein. The profile covers approximately 450,000 distinct CDR3 sequences, with 15% to 20% appearing a single time and around 12% taken by the ten largest. Sequencing was performed on PBMCs or a T cell subset sorted from them (not recorded which). The receptor comes from an adult woman who had mild COVID-19 (a few samples of this study predate the infection). Cell type and time point are not known. The J gene is TRBJ2-3, the V gene TRBV7-6; D is undetermined. The CDR3 DNA reads TGTGCCAGCAGCATTAGAGGCTTTTCGGATACGCAGTATTTT. This encodes CASSIRGFSDTQYF.